This T cell receptor beta chain is from a study of beta chain features in type 1 diabetes. Study context: There were 107,917,701 sorted cells examined across all samples.

There are a few counts of this clone. Antigen specificity is unknown. The V and J ends lost 3 bases and 5 bases respectively, with 24 bases between them. The germline V gene has CDR1 LGHNA and CDR2 YNFKEQ. The CDR3 is 18 residues long. Study-wide results and caveats: Among all four CD4+ subsets, Type 1 diabetes patients had TCRB CDR3s that were moderately but significantly shorter.

The entirety of the isolated RNA underwent reverse transcription, so expressed TCRB transcripts were sequenced. The repertoire was sequenced with immunoSEQ multiplex PCR; TCRdb's copy has only in-frame clones and lacks some. The table lists hundreds of thousands of clones, about an eighth of them singletons. The sequenced sample was naive CD4+ T cells from blood. The chain has TRBV4-2 and TRBJ2-3; D is uncertain. This clonotype originated in a man aged 18 to 29 with type 1 diabetes. The DNA for the CDR3 is TGTGCCAGCAGCCAGGCTCTGGGTGGCGGCGGAGCGAAAGATACGCAGTATTTT. It translates to CASSQALGGGGAKDTQYF.